This TCR beta chain was identified during a study of cytotoxic CD8 clonotypes in ibrutinib-treated CLL. Study-level information: Results showed some 25 partial and 2 complete responses; following median about 68 months, roughly 14 remained remitted, about 12 advanced. Whole-study results and caveats: Against age-matched healthy donors, baseline clonality ran higher and tracked circulating CD8+ T-cell counts. Collection times varied between progressing and sustained-remission patients.

The table came from immunoSEQ multiplex PCR; TCRdb's copy has only in-frame clones and leaves some out. The sample holds over 120,000 clones, roughly 76% seen once. For this clone: Antigen specificity is unknown.

This TCR came from a human donor with chronic lymphocytic leukemia. The input for sequencing was PBMCs, taken after 24 months of ibrutinib treatment.

For the CDR3, the DNA is TGTGCCAGTAGCACAGCCTTTCAAGAGACCCAGTACTTC. Its translation is CASSTAFQETQYF. V gene TRBV19 combines with J gene TRBJ2-5; D unresolved. There are 13 residues in the CDR3. V was cut by 6 bases and J by 2 bases, with 10 bases left in between. Per germline, CDR1 LNHDA and CDR2 SQIVND (reference sequence).